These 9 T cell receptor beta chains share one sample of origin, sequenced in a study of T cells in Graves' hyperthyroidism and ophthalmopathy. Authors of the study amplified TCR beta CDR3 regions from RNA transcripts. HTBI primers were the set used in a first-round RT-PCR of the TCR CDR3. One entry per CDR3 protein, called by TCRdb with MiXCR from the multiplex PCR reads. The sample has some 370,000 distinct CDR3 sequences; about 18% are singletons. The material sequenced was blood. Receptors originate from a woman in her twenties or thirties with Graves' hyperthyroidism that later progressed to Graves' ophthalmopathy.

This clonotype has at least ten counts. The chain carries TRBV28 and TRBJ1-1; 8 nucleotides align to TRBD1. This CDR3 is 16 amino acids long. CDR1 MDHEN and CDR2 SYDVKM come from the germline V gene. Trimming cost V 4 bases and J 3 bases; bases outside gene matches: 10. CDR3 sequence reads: CASSSISGGADTEAFF. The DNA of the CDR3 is TGTGCCAGCAGTTCTATATCAGGGGGCGCAGACACTGAAGCTTTCTTT.

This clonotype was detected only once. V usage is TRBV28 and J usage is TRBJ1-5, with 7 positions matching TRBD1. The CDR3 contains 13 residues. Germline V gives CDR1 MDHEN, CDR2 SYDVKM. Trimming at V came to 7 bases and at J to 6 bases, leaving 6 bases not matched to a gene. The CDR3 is CASTLGGPQPQHF. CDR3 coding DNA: TGTGCCAGCACTCTAGGGGGCCCTCAGCCCCAGCATTTT.

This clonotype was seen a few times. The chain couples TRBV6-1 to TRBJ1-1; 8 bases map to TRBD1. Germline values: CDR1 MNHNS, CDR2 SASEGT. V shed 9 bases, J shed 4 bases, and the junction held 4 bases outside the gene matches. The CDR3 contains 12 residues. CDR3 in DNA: TGTGCCAGTAGACAGGGGAGCACTGAAGCTTTCTTT. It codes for CASRQGSTEAFF.

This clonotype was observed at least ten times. The CDR3 sequence: CASSSSGSSAWGYYYEQYF. The CDR3 DNA reads as TGTGCCAGCAGCTCATCGGGTTCTAGCGCCTGGGGGTACTACTACGAGCAGTACTTC. The chain links TRBV5-8 to TRBJ2-7; a possible D gene is TRBD2 (6 bases). The CDR3 covers 19 residues. V lost 3 bases and J 3 bases, leaving 28 bases between the germline ends. Germline-derived CDR1 and CDR2 are SGHTS and YDEGEE.

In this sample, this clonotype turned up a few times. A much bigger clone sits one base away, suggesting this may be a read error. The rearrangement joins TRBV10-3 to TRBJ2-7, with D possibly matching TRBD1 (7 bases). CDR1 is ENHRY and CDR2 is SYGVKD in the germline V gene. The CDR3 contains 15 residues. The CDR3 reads CVISEETGDFYEQYF. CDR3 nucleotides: TGTGTCATCAGTGAGGAAACAGGGGACTTCTACGAGCAGTACTTC.

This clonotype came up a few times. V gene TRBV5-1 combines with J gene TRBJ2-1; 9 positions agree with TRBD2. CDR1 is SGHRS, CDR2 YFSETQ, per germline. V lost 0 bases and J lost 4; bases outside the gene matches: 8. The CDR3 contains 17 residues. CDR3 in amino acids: CASSLAESGGSYNEQFF. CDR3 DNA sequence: TGCGCCAGCAGCTTGGCCGAGAGCGGGGGGTCGTACAATGAGCAGTTCTTC.

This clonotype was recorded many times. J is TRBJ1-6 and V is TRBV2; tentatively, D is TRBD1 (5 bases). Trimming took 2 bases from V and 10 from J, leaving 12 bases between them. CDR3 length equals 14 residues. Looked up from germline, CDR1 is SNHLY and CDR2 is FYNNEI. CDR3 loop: CASSERGFESPLHF. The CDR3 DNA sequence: TGTGCCAGCAGTGAACGGGGGTTCGAGTCACCCCTCCACTTT.

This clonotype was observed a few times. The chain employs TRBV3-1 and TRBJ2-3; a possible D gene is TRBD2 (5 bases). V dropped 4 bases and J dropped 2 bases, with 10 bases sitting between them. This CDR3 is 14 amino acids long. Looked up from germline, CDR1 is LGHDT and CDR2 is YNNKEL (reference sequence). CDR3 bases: TGTGCCAGCAGCCGCGGACGGGACACAGATACGCAGTATTTT. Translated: CASSRGRDTDTQYF.

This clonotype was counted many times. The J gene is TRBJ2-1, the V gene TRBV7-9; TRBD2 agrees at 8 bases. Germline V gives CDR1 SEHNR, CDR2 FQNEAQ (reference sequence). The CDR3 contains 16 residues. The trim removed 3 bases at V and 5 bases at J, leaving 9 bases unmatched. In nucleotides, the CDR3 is TGTGCCAGCAGCTTGAGAGCGGGGGTACCGAACAATGAGCAGTTCTTC. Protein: CASSLRAGVPNNEQFF.